The following is a TCR beta chain sequence with its context. A sample-barcoded 5' primer and a J-beta primer mix were used in a second PCR of roughly 7 to 11 cycles. TCRdb independently ran MiXCR on the 5' RACE reads; one entry per CDR3 protein. The data contain some 900,000 distinct CDR3 sequences, roughly 48% of them singletons. The sample is drawn from a study of blood T cells in healthy people across ages. This CDR3 has 17 amino acids. Germline V gives CDR1 MNHEY, CDR2 SVGEGT. V was clipped by 7 bases and J by 0 bases; unmatched bases: 9. Roughly 10 milliliters of peripheral blood were drawn from each donor.

This TCR derives from a man under 40 in good health. The genes are TRBV6-2 or TRBV6-3 and TRBJ2-6; TRBD1 agrees at 7 bases. The sample consisted of blood. The DNA for the CDR3 is TGTGCCAGCAACCCTGACAGGGAATTCTCTGGGGCCAACGTCCTGACTTTC. Translation: CASNPDREFSGANVLTF.